Listed here are 17 T cell receptor beta chains from one sample, sequenced in a study of vaccination and CD4 T cells after COVID-19. Treatment indicated: roughly nine-day PBMC culture with coronavirus spike peptide pools or control peptides (ViraFEST assay). No antigen is known for these receptors. An Oncomine TCR Beta short-read assay was used to sequence the DNA from cultured CD4+ T cells. TCRdb re-called the PCR reads with MiXCR, one entry per CDR3 protein. The sample carries more than 15,000 distinct CDR3 sequences, roughly 54% recorded once. Sample: CD4+ T cells from blood, cultured in vitro. These receptors originate from a human donor who had recovered from COVID-19.

The V and J genes are TRBV18 and TRBJ1-2; no firm D call. V dropped 2 bases and J dropped 9 bases, with 19 bases sitting between them. The germline V gene encodes CDR1 KGHSH and CDR2 LQKENI. This CDR3 has 15 amino acids. CDR3 coding DNA: TGTGCCAGCTCACCAGCAGGCTCCGGGAGCTCTAGCTACACCTTC. It is translated as CASSPAGSGSSSYTF.

The rearrangement uses TRBV4-1 and TRBJ2-1; 8 nucleotides line up with TRBD2. The CDR3 covers 16 residues. V lost 5 bases and J lost 7; bases outside the gene matches: 13. The germline CDR1 and CDR2 sequences are MGHRA and YSYEKL. CDR3 protein: CASSVVGSGSRNEQFF. CDR3 bases: TGCGCCAGCAGCGTTGTTGGGAGCGGGAGTCGAAATGAGCAGTTCTTC.

V usage is TRBV11-2 and J usage is TRBJ1-6, with 9 positions matching TRBD1. Germline trimming cut 3 bases from V and 9 bases from J; bases unmatched to any gene: 6. Germline CDR1 SGHAT, CDR2 FQNNGV. The CDR3 consists of 15 residues. CDR3 bases: TGTGCCAGCAGCTTTGCGGGACAGGGAACTTCACCCCTCCACTTT. Residues: CASSFAGQGTSPLHF.

This clonotype was found a few times. The genes are TRBV20-1 and TRBJ2-3; D ambiguous. Germline V gene data show CDR1 as DFQATT and CDR2 as SNEGSKA (reference sequence). This CDR3 is built from 14 residues. Trimming removed 3 bases from V and 0 bases from J, with 10 bases in between. The CDR3 reads CSASKGTSTDTQYF. The CDR3 DNA reads as TGCAGTGCTAGTAAGGGAACTAGCACAGATACGCAGTATTTT.

The rearrangement links TRBV27 to TRBJ2-2; D is ambiguous. Trimming took off 0 bases at V and 6 bases at J, with 2 bases between the two ends. Germline V gene lookup returns CDR1 MNHEY and CDR2 SMNVEV (reference sequence). The length of the CDR3 is 12 residues. As DNA, the CDR3 is TGTGCCAGCAGTTTATCAGCCGGGGAGCTGTTTTTT. Its translation: CASSLSAGELFF.

The gene calls are TRBV2 and TRBJ1-2, with D tentatively TRBD1 (6 bases). CDR3 length: 15 amino acids. V lost 6 bases and J 0 bases, leaving 14 bases between the germline ends. Germline CDR1 is SNHLY and CDR2 is FYNNEI. CDR3 protein: CASRLGGIANYGYTF. The DNA for the CDR3 is TGTGCCAGCAGGCTAGGGGGAATAGCTAACTATGGCTACACCTTC.

The V and J genes are TRBV7-3 and TRBJ2-2, with 12 nucleotides matching TRBD2. This CDR3 contains 20 residues. The junction had 18 bases not matched to a gene; V was cut back by 5 bases and J by 5 bases. Germline CDR1 is SGHTA and CDR2 is FQGTGA. The CDR3 loop is CASSLLPASGRARSTGELFF. The CDR3 nucleotides are TGTGCCAGCAGCCTCCTACCCGCTAGCGGGAGGGCCAGAAGTACCGGGGAGCTGTTTTTT.

This clonotype was recorded a few times. This chain joins TRBV2 and TRBJ2-7, with D possibly matching TRBD1 (6 bases). The germline V gene encodes CDR1 SNHLY and CDR2 FYNNEI. V lost 2 bases to trimming and J lost 0 bases, with 11 bases between them. The CDR3 is 15 amino acids. The CDR3 DNA follows: TGTGCCAGCAGTGAAAAGGCAGGGGCCTCCTACGAGCAGTACTTC. Translating gives CASSEKAGASYEQYF.

Only a few counts were recorded for this clonotype. The genes are TRBV20-1 and TRBJ2-7; D is possibly TRBD2 (6 bases). Between the trimmed V and J ends, which lost 6 bases and 2 bases, there was a span of 14 bases. Germline loops: CDR1 DFQATT, CDR2 SNEGSKA (reference sequence). The length of the CDR3 is 13 residues. CDR3 residues: CSANLASAYEQYF. CDR3 coding DNA: TGCAGTGCCAACCTAGCGTCCGCCTACGAGCAGTACTTC.

V gene TRBV7-2 combines with J gene TRBJ2-3; no reliable D call. V shed 1 base and J shed 7 bases, with 18 bases lying between them. Germline V gives CDR1 SGHTA, CDR2 FQGNSA. This CDR3 has 16 residues. The CDR3 DNA reads TGTGCCAGCAGCTTAGGCTTGGGTTCGCTAGGACATACGCAGTATTTT. Protein: CASSLGLGSLGHTQYF.

The chain employs TRBV20-1 and TRBJ1-2; D is unresolved. The V gene's germline CDR1 is DFQATT and CDR2 SNEGSKA (reference sequence). V shed 0 bases and J shed 3 bases, with 8 bases lying between them. The CDR3 is 13 residues long. The CDR3 region is CSARDPADYGYTF. Here the CDR3 DNA reads TGCAGTGCTAGAGACCCCGCAGACTATGGCTACACCTTC.

This clonotype was counted only a few times. J is TRBJ1-2 and V is TRBV24-1; D perhaps matches TRBD1 (5 bases). In germline, CDR1 is KGHDR, CDR2 SFDVKD. Trimming cost V 3 bases and J 6 bases, with 13 bases left between them. This CDR3 has 14 residues. For the CDR3, the DNA is TGTGCCACCAGTGATGACACTAGGGGCGATGGCTACACCTTC. Its protein product is CATSDDTRGDGYTF.

V usage is TRBV19 and J usage is TRBJ2-5; D gene unclear. Germline V lookup: CDR1 LNHDA, CDR2 SQIVND (reference sequence). The V end lost 2 bases, the J end lost 3 bases, and 7 bases lay between the germline ends. The CDR3 runs 13 residues. CDR3 DNA sequence: TGTGCCAGTAGTATAAGTGGCGAAGAGACCCAGTACTTC. Translated: CASSISGEETQYF.

This chain links TRBV6-1 with TRBJ2-3; a weak D match, TRBD2 (5 bases). The CDR3 is made up of 13 amino acids. From germline, CDR1 is MNHNS and CDR2 SASEGT. The V end was cut by 6 bases, the J end by 3 bases, with 10 bases between. CDR3 sequence reads: CASSKGVTDTQYF. CDR3 in DNA: TGTGCCAGCAGCAAGGGAGTTACAGATACGCAGTATTTT.

This chain connects TRBV2 to TRBJ1-2, with a weak D call TRBD1 (5 bases). The germline V gene encodes CDR1 SNHLY and CDR2 FYNNEI. This CDR3 is built from 13 residues. V was cut by 5 bases and J by 7 bases, with 14 bases left in between. DNA of the CDR3: TGTGCCAGCAGTCTTCAGACAGTGGCTGGCTACACCTTC. Residues: CASSLQTVAGYTF. Combining the CDR3 with reference TRBV2 and TRBJ1-2 gives the whole variable domain EPEVTQTPSHQVTQMGQEVILRCVPISNHLYFYWYRQILGQKVEFLVSFYNNEISEKSEIFDDQFSVERPDGSNFTLKIRSTKLEDSAMYFCASSLQTVAGYTFGSGTRLTVV.

In its sample, this clonotype was seen a few times. The gene calls are TRBV5-1 and TRBJ1-1, with 7 bases lining up with TRBD1. Germline V lookup: CDR1 SGHRS, CDR2 YFSETQ. The junction had 4 bases not matched to a gene; V was cut back by 0 bases and J by 5 bases. There are 14 residues in the CDR3. In DNA, the CDR3 is TGCGCCAGCAGCTTGGGACAGGGAGGGACTGAAGCTTTCTTT. Translation: CASSLGQGGTEAFF.

The chain carries TRBV7-9 and TRBJ2-2, with 9 nucleotides matching TRBD2. V shed 4 bases and J 7 bases; nucleotides not matched to a gene: 7. Germline loops: CDR1 SEHNR, CDR2 FQNEAQ (reference sequence). This CDR3 has 15 residues. CDR3 protein: CASSSRGLAGGELFF. CDR3 nucleotide sequence: TGTGCCAGCAGCTCCCGGGGACTAGCTGGCGGGGAGCTGTTTTTT.